Below are 9 T cell receptor beta chains sequenced from a single sample in a study of neurological immune-mediated disorders. Via MiXCR, TCRdb re-called the 5' RACE reads, giving one row per CDR3 protein. The sample has about 28,000 distinct CDR3 sequences; 12% are singletons. The sequenced sample consisted of PBMCs. Receptor source: a man aged 55 to 69 in good health.

This clonotype was seen repeatedly, ten times or more. The J gene is TRBJ2-7, the V gene TRBV28; 8 bases line up with TRBD1. Germline trimming cut 4 bases from V and 0 bases from J; bases unmatched to any gene: 5. CDR1 is MDHEN and CDR2 is SYDVKM in the germline V gene. This CDR3 has 15 amino acids. CDR3 in amino acids: CASSSLGTGSYEQYF. Written as DNA, the CDR3 is TGTGCCAGCAGTTCCCTCGGGACAGGCTCCTACGAGCAGTACTTC.

This clonotype was found many times. The chain uses TRBV20-1 and TRBJ2-1; TRBD2 matches at 8 bases. Germline CDR1 DFQATT, CDR2 SNEGSKA (reference sequence). This CDR3 contains 17 residues. V lost 6 bases to trimming and J lost 0 bases; unmatched junction nucleotides: 13. In DNA, the CDR3 is TGCAGTGCCCCGTGGGCGGGGGGACGGAGCTCCTACAATGAGCAGTTCTTC. Protein product: CSAPWAGGRSSYNEQFF.

With regard to this clonotype: One end of the junction fails to match germline, which may point to a read error. The chain links TRBV5-1 to TRBJ2-5, with TRBD2 matching over 10 bases. Germline V gene data show CDR1 as SGHRS and CDR2 as YFSETQ. This CDR3 region has 14 residues. The CDR3 coding sequence is TGCGCCAGCAGCAGCGGGGGGGTTCGGGAGACCAAGTACTTC. It translates to CASSSGGVRETKYF.

By sample fraction, this clonotype is medium-sized. CDR3: CATQNRGGSGELFF. The CDR3 DNA follows: TGTGCCACCCAGAACAGGGGGGGCTCCGGGGAGCTGTTTTTT. The chain is built from TRBV24-1 and TRBJ2-2; maybe TRBD1 (8 bases). V gave up 9 bases and J gave up 6 bases, with 16 bases separating them. CDR1 is KGHDR, CDR2 SFDVKD, per germline. The CDR3 covers 14 residues.

This clonotype was recorded many times. The chain uses TRBV5-5 and TRBJ1-4, with D possibly being TRBD1 (5 bases). The germline V and J ends were trimmed by 0 bases and 8 bases, with 17 bases remaining between them. Germline V gene lookup returns CDR1 SGHKS and CDR2 YYEKEE (reference sequence). The CDR3 has 16 amino acids. In DNA, the CDR3 is TGTGCCAGCAGCTTGGCCTACCGGTCGACAGACGAAAAACTGTTTTTT. Its protein product is CASSLAYRSTDEKLFF. The whole variable domain, filled in from reference TRBV5-5 and TRBJ1-4, reads DAGVTQSPTHLIKTRGQQVTLRCSPISGHKSVSWYQQVLGQGPQFIFQYYEKEERGRGNFPDRFSARQFPNYSSELNVNALLLGDSALYLCASSLAYRSTDEKLFFGSGTQLSVL.

This clonotype was seen repeatedly, ten times or more. The chain joins TRBV7-6 to TRBJ2-7, with D maybe TRBD2 (5 bases). Germline V gene sequence: CDR1 SGHVS, CDR2 FNYEAQ. Trimming removed 5 bases at V and 3 bases at J, with 17 bases between. The CDR3 is made up of 15 amino acids. The CDR3 sequence: CASSPTVGGVYEQYF. The CDR3 nucleotides are TGTGCCAGCAGCCCTACCGTAGGAGGAGTCTACGAGCAGTACTTC.

This clonotype was counted at least ten times. The junction departs from germline at one end; a sequencing error may be responsible. This chain links TRBV6-2 or TRBV6-3 with TRBJ2-1; a possible D gene is TRBD2 (5 bases). Germline V gene sequence: CDR1 MNHEY, CDR2 SVGEGT. The CDR3 consists of 12 residues. CDR3 protein: CASTQPLALFMF. The CDR3 coding sequence is TGTGCCAGCACCCAACCGCTAGCTCTTTTTATGTTC.

This clonotype appeared many times. CDR3 sequence: CASSSISGNTGELFF. CDR3 DNA: TGTGCCAGCAGCTCCATTAGCGGGAACACCGGGGAGCTGTTTTTT. The rearrangement links TRBV11-2 to TRBJ2-2; D possibly corresponds to TRBD2 (6 bases). Germline CDR1 is SGHAT and CDR2 is FQNNGV. Trimming shortened V by 4 bases and J by 1 base, and 10 bases separated the two germline ends. This CDR3 is built from 15 residues.

CDR3 amino acids: CSASTGGLYGYTF. In DNA, the CDR3 is TGCAGTGCTAGCACAGGGGGCCTCTATGGCTACACCTTC. The chain recombines TRBV20-1 with TRBJ1-2, with 9 positions matching TRBD1. The length of the CDR3 is 13 residues. Germline V gene sequence: CDR1 DFQATT, CDR2 SNEGSKA (reference sequence). V was pared by 3 bases and J by 4 bases, with 3 bases of the junction left unmatched.